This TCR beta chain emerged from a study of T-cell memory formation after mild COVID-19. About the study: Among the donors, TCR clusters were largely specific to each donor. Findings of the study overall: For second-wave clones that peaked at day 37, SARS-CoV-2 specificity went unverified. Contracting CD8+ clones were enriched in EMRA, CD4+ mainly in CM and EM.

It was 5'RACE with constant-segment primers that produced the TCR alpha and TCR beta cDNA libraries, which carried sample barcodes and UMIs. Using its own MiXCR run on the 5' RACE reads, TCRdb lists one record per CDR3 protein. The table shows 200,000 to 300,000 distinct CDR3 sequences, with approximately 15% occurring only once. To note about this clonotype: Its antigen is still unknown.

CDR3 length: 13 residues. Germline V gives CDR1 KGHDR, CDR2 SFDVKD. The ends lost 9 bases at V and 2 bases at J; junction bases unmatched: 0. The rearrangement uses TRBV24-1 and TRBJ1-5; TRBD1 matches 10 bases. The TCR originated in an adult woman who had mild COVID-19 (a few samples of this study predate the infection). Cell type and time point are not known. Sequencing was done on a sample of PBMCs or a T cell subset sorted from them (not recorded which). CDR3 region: CATGTGGNQPQHF. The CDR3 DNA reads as TGTGCCACCGGGACAGGGGGCAATCAGCCCCAGCATTTT.